The 10 T cell receptor beta chains below come from one sample, sequenced in a study of chemoradiotherapy in HPV16-positive cancers. TCRdb's table, derived via immunoSEQ multiplex PCR, lists solely in-frame clones and lacks some. The table records about 5,100 clones, approximately 93% of them present only once. Sampling was done from a patient who underwent chemoradiotherapy. These receptors were taken from a human donor with HPV-associated anogenital cancer.

The CDR3, as DNA: TGCGCCAGCAGCCAATGGGGATCCCATGAAAAACTGTTTTTT. This gives the protein CASSQWGSHEKLFF. The rearrangement joins TRBV4-3 to TRBJ1-4; the D is unclear. This CDR3 has 14 residues. Trimming cost V 2 bases and J 6 bases, with 10 bases left between them. The V gene's germline CDR1 is LGHNA and CDR2 YSLEER.

The gene calls are TRBV6-5 and TRBJ2-1; D gene uncertain. The CDR3 sequence is 13 residues long. CDR1 MNHEY and CDR2 SVGAGI come from the germline V gene. Trimming removed 2 bases at V and 7 bases at J, with 9 bases between. CDR3 coding DNA: TGTGCCAGCAGTTACGGAGAGAAAAATGAGCAGTTCTTC. Protein sequence: CASSYGEKNEQFF.

The chain recombines TRBV11-2 with TRBJ1-1; D unresolved. This CDR3 is built from 14 residues. The V end was cut by 4 bases, the J end by 1 base, with 10 bases between. CDR1 and CDR2 from the germline V gene are SGHAT and FQNNGV. CDR3 sequence: CASSSAWPNTEAFF. CDR3 nucleotides: TGTGCCAGCAGCTCCGCCTGGCCGAACACTGAAGCTTTCTTT.

The genes are TRBV5-1 and TRBJ2-5; the D gene is possibly TRBD2 (5 bases). Germline loops: CDR1 SGHRS, CDR2 YFSETQ. V gave up 4 bases and J gave up 5 bases, with 15 bases separating them. The CDR3 runs to 14 residues. CDR3 in DNA: TGCGCCAGCAGCGGAGGCAGGCCGGATGAGACCCAGTACTTC. This sequence encodes CASSGGRPDETQYF.

The chain has TRBV28 and TRBJ2-7, with TRBD2 as a possible D gene (5 bases). The germline gives CDR1 MDHEN, CDR2 SYDVKM. V lost 5 bases and J 3 bases, leaving 17 bases between the germline ends. CDR3 length: 15 amino acids. The DNA for the CDR3 is TGTGCCAGCAGTCCGGGGTTGTTCACCCTCTACGAGCAGTACTTC. It specifies CASSPGLFTLYEQYF.

The rearrangement links TRBV7-2 to TRBJ1-1; D might be TRBD1 (6 bases). Deletions cut 3 bases from V and 5 bases from J, with 13 bases between. The CDR3 totals 14 residues. Germline V lookup: CDR1 SGHTA, CDR2 FQGNSA. CDR3 coding DNA: TGTGCCAGCAGCTTCACAGGGAGTGGAACTGAAGCTTTCTTT. This codes for CASSFTGSGTEAFF.

This chain connects TRBV5-6 to TRBJ1-2; 7 bases agree with TRBD1. V shed 3 bases, J shed 6 bases, and the junction held 17 bases outside the gene matches. Germline CDR1 and CDR2: SGHDT and YYEEEE. The CDR3 consists of 17 residues. CDR3: CASSSSTTRDSSHGYTF. CDR3 DNA: TGTGCCAGCAGCTCATCGACAACTCGGGACAGTTCCCATGGCTACACCTTC. Looking up the rest from reference TRBV5-6 and TRBJ1-2 gives the full variable domain: DAGVTQSPTHLIKTRGQQVTLRCSPKSGHDTVSWYQQALGQGPQFIFQYYEEEERQRGNFPDRFSGHQFPNYSSELNVNALLLGDSALYLCASSSSTTRDSSHGYTFGSGTRLTVV.

This chain links TRBV7-8 with TRBJ2-5, with 8 bases aligning to TRBD2. Germline V CDR1 and CDR2: SGHVS, FQNEAQ. The V and J ends lost 5 bases and 13 bases, in that order; junction bases with no gene match: 9. This CDR3 is 12 amino acids long. The CDR3 region is CASSPLPGGGYF. CDR3 sequence (DNA): TGTGCCAGCAGCCCTCTCCCGGGAGGGGGGTACTTC.

V is TRBV5-5 and J is TRBJ2-5, with TRBD1 as a possible D gene (5 bases). The CDR3 is 15 amino acids. The V and J ends lost 0 bases and 1 base respectively, with 10 bases between them. Germline lookup yields CDR1 SGHKS and CDR2 YYEKEE (reference sequence). CDR3 bases: TGTGCCAGCAGCTTGGAGCAGGGTCCCCAAGAGACCCAGTACTTC. This codes for CASSLEQGPQETQYF.

V usage is TRBV27 and J usage is TRBJ1-2; the match to TRBD1 covers 12 bases. CDR1 is MNHEY, CDR2 SMNVEV, per germline (reference sequence). Trimming cost V 5 bases and J 4 bases; bases outside gene matches: 14. The CDR3 sequence is 18 residues long. Here the CDR3 reads CASSLTPGQGAPRYGYTF. The CDR3 DNA reads as TGTGCCAGCAGTCTTACACCGGGACAGGGGGCGCCGCGCTATGGCTACACCTTC.